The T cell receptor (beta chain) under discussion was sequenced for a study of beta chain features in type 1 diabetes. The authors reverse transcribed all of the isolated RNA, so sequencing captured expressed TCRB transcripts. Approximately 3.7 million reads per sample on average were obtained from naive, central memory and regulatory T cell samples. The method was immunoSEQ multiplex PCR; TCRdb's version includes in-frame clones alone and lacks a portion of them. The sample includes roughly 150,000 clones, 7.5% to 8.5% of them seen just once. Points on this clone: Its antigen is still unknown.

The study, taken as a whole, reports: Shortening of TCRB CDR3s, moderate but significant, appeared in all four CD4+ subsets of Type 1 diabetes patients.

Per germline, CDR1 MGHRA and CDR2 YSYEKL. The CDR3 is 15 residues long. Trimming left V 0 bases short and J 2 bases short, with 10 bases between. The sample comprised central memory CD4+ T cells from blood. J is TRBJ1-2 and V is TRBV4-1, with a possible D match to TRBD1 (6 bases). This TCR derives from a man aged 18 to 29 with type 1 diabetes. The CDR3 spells CASSQDDRSNYGYTF. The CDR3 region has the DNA TGCGCCAGCAGCCAAGATGACAGGTCGAACTATGGCTACACCTTC.